The 5 T cell receptor beta chains below all came from one sample that was sequenced in a study of PD-1 blockade in classical Hodgkin lymphoma. The assay was immunoSEQ multiplex PCR, and TCRdb's table has in-frame clones only and misses some. This table holds approximately 50,000 clones, around 73% found once. Relapse was seen in all patients after autologous stem cell transplantation, and brentuximab vedotin exposure was variable. The specimen comprised peripheral blood mononuclear cells (PBMCs), sampled before the second cycle of nivolumab. The receptors originated from a human donor with classical Hodgkin lymphoma.

The rearrangement links TRBV6-5 to TRBJ2-7; the D is unclear. This CDR3 spans 13 amino acids. V gave up 0 bases and J gave up 2 bases, with 5 bases separating them. The germline V gene encodes CDR1 MNHEY and CDR2 SVGAGI. CDR3 sequence reads: CASSYSTAYEQYF. CDR3 DNA: TGTGCCAGCAGTTACTCGACTGCCTACGAGCAGTACTTC.

This clone was detected only once. This chain uses TRBV5-6 with TRBJ2-7; the match to TRBD2 covers 8 bases. Germline lookup yields CDR1 SGHDT and CDR2 YYEEEE. J gave up 6 bases and V 8 bases, and 4 bases lay outside the gene matches. The CDR3 consists of 11 residues. The CDR3 DNA is TGTGCCAGTTCCCGGGAGGGCGAGCAGTACTTC. This gives the protein CASSREGEQYF.

This clone has just one count. V gene TRBV4-1 combines with J gene TRBJ1-5; possibly TRBD1 for D (6 bases). Germline assignment: CDR1 MGHRA and CDR2 YSYEKL. V was shortened by 4 bases and J by 4 bases, with 23 bases between the two germline ends. The CDR3 spans 18 residues. As DNA, the CDR3 is TGCGCCAGCAGCCTACTTGACCAGGGGACGTCTTGGAATCAGCCCCAGCATTTT. It translates to CASSLLDQGTSWNQPQHF.

The gene calls are TRBV28 and TRBJ2-7; D may be TRBD1 (5 bases). Trimming took off 2 bases at V and 3 bases at J, with 11 bases between the two ends. CDR1 and CDR2 (germline): MDHEN, SYDVKM. The CDR3 has 14 amino acids. The chain's CDR3 is CASSLPFDSYEQYF. The CDR3, as DNA: TGTGCCAGCAGTTTACCTTTCGACAGCTACGAGCAGTACTTC.

V gene TRBV7-9 combines with J gene TRBJ1-3; D gene unclear. Germline CDR1 SEHNR, CDR2 FQNEAQ (reference sequence). Trimming pared 5 bases from V and 0 bases from J, leaving 14 bases between. The CDR3 is 16 residues long. CDR3: CASSRLDSSSGNTIYF. In DNA form, the CDR3 reads TGTGCCAGCAGCCGACTTGACTCGAGCTCTGGAAACACCATATATTTT.